The 24 T cell receptor beta chains reported below all come from one sample, sequenced in a study of shared clonotypes between healthy human individuals (dated by TCRdb to 2019 to 2021). Library construction relied on the immunoSEQ multiplex PCR assay. Held by TCRdb, this immuneACCESS table contains in-frame sequences only and omits some clones. Under half of the omission traces to an unresolved V gene where checked; the cause of the rest is unknown. The sample table shows over 1.4 million clones, and roughly 96% are seen once. The top ten hold over 1% of the sample. The specimen was naive CD4+ T cells sorted from blood. This specimen's cell subset or site label, interpreted: CD45RA+ positively selected. The receptors shown here come from a man aged 25-45 years in good health.

The count of this clone is one. The CDR3 DNA reads TGTGCCAGCAGTTTAAAAAGAGGCCGGGGCACTGAAGCTTTCTTT. It translates to CASSLKRGRGTEAFF. The rearrangement uses TRBV28 and TRBJ1-1; D uncertain. The germline gives CDR1 MDHEN, CDR2 SYDVKM. This CDR3 region has 15 residues. The V and J ends lost 2 bases and 4 bases respectively, with 14 bases between them.

The chain uses TRBV19 and TRBJ1-5; unclear D gene. The germline gives CDR1 LNHDA, CDR2 SQIVND (reference sequence). This CDR3 is 13 amino acids long. Trimming stripped 5 bases from V and 7 bases from J, with 12 bases between. CDR3 in DNA: TGTGCCAGTAGTTCCTCCACACGGCAGCCCCAGCATTTT. Translation: CASSSSTRQPQHF.

J is TRBJ2-1 and V is TRBV11-2; perhaps TRBD1 as D (5 bases). Germline CDR1 and CDR2: SGHAT and FQNNGV. Trimming took off 5 bases at V and 6 bases at J, with 11 bases between the two ends. The CDR3 is made up of 13 amino acids. The CDR3 sequence: CASSGRDLNEQFF. Written as DNA, the CDR3 is TGTGCCAGCAGCGGCAGGGATCTCAATGAGCAGTTCTTC.

V gene TRBV11-2 combines with J gene TRBJ2-7; 8 bases fit TRBD2. The CDR3 sequence is 15 residues long. The trim removed 7 bases at V and 7 bases at J, leaving 15 bases unmatched. Germline CDR1 reads SGHAT; CDR2 reads FQNNGV. The CDR3 region has the DNA TGTGCCAGCACCCCAGAGCTAGCGGGTCGTTGGGAGCAGTACTTC. Amino acid sequence: CASTPELAGRWEQYF.

The rearrangement joins TRBV21-1 to TRBJ1-2. TRBV21-1 is designated a pseudogene. The CDR3 sequence is 11 residues long. The CDR3 spells CASSNMNGYTF. In DNA, the CDR3 is TGTGCCAGCAGCAATATGAACGGCTACACCTTC.

The chain links TRBV21-1 to TRBJ2-7. TRBV21-1 is given as a pseudogene. The length of the CDR3 is 16 residues. The DNA of the CDR3 is TGTGCCAGCAGCAAAGTCGGCGGGACAAGGCTATACGAGCAGTACTTC. This encodes CASSKVGGTRLYEQYF.

The gene calls are TRBV5-1 and TRBJ1-1, with D perhaps matching TRBD1 (5 bases). From germline, CDR1 is SGHRS and CDR2 YFSETQ. CDR3 length equals 14 residues. V was cut by 7 bases and J by 1 base, with 14 bases left in between. CDR3 in amino acids: CASSASGTNTEAFF. In nucleotides, the CDR3 is TGCGCCAGCTCAGCCTCAGGGACGAACACTGAAGCTTTCTTT.

As for this clone: Within the sample, other DNA sequences also encode this same CDR3. The chain is built from TRBV9 and TRBJ1-3; no clear D gene. The CDR3 spans 15 residues. Trimming cost V 0 bases and J 0 bases, with 7 bases left between them. Per germline, CDR1 SGDLS and CDR2 YYNGEE. CDR3 loop: CASSVGASSGNTIYF. CDR3 sequence (DNA): TGTGCCAGCAGCGTAGGGGCGAGCTCTGGAAACACCATATATTTT. Using reference TRBV9 and TRBJ1-3 for the parts outside the CDR3, the full variable domain is DSGVTQTPKHLITATGQRVTLRCSPRSGDLSVYWYQQSLDQGLQFLIQYYNGEERAKGNILERFSAQQFPDLHSELNLSSLELGDSALYFCASSVGASSGNTIYFGEGSWLTVV.

The rearrangement links TRBV27 to TRBJ2-1; the D is unclear. Germline V gene lookup returns CDR1 MNHEY and CDR2 SMNVEV (reference sequence). This CDR3 is 12 amino acids long. Trimming took 6 bases from V and 13 from J, leaving 16 bases between them. The chain's CDR3 is CASRRPPSPQFF. The CDR3 DNA reads as TGTGCCAGCAGGCGACCTCCCTCTCCACAGTTCTTC.

The rearrangement joins TRBV19 to TRBJ1-2; D gene uncertain. Per the germline V gene, CDR1 is LNHDA and CDR2 is SQIVND (reference sequence). V shed 10 bases and J shed 2 bases, with 14 bases lying between them. The CDR3 extends over 13 amino acids. CDR3 nucleotides: TGTGCCACGAGGACCCGAGGAAACTATGGCTACACCTTC. Translation gives CATRTRGNYGYTF.

V gene TRBV5-6 combines with J gene TRBJ2-7, with unresolved D. V shed 1 base and J shed 5 bases, with 13 bases lying between them. CDR1 is SGHDT, CDR2 YYEEEE, per germline. This CDR3 is built from 14 residues. The CDR3 DNA reads as TGTGCCAGCAGCTTGTTTGAACACAATAACGAGCAGTACTTC. Translation gives CASSLFEHNNEQYF.

The rearrangement links TRBV7-2 to TRBJ2-7; TRBD1 matches at 10 bases. This CDR3 comprises 14 residues. V lost 5 bases to trimming and J lost 7 bases; unmatched junction nucleotides: 8. Germline CDR1 is SGHTA and CDR2 is FQGNSA. The CDR3 sequence: CASSLGTGVREQYF. CDR3 DNA: TGTGCCAGCAGCCTTGGGACAGGGGTGCGGGAGCAGTACTTC.

V gene TRBV5-5 combines with J gene TRBJ2-1, with D hard to call. The CDR3 runs to 16 residues. The V gene lost 1 base and the J gene lost 1 base, with 12 bases spanning the gap. Germline values: CDR1 SGHKS, CDR2 YYEKEE (reference sequence). The CDR3 protein is CASSLSRRQSYNEQFF. The CDR3 DNA is TGTGCCAGCAGCTTGTCTAGACGACAATCCTACAATGAGCAGTTCTTC.

The chain has TRBV4-1 and TRBJ1-4; no clear D gene. From germline, CDR1 is MGHRA and CDR2 YSYEKL. The CDR3 consists of 13 residues. V lost 1 base to trimming and J lost 8 bases, with 8 bases between them. The chain's CDR3 is CASSQANGEKLFF. CDR3 DNA: TGCGCCAGCAGCCAAGCGAACGGGGAAAAACTGTTTTTT.

The chain links TRBV5-1 to TRBJ2-5; 7 positions match TRBD2. Germline CDR1 is SGHRS and CDR2 is YFSETQ. This CDR3 region has 16 residues. V lost 0 bases, J lost 4 bases, and 9 bases stayed unmatched. CDR3 amino acids: CASSLGRGGDPETQYF. CDR3 nucleotide sequence: TGCGCCAGCAGCTTGGGTAGGGGAGGGGATCCAGAGACCCAGTACTTC.

The chain has TRBV6-5 and TRBJ2-4; D not certain. The V end was cut by 10 bases, the J end by 1 base, with 14 bases between. Germline CDR1 is MNHEY and CDR2 is SVGAGI. The CDR3 length is 14 residues. The CDR3: CATKLGMAKNIQYF. The CDR3 coding sequence is TGTGCCACCAAGTTGGGCATGGCCAAAAACATTCAGTACTTC.

The chain joins TRBV4-1 to TRBJ2-2; D may be TRBD1 (5 bases). CDR3 length: 16 amino acids. Germline-derived CDR1 and CDR2 are MGHRA and YSYEKL. With 1 base removed from V and 6 bases from J, the gap between germline ends came to 15 bases. The CDR3 here is CASSQVTGYFPGELFF. The CDR3 DNA follows: TGCGCCAGCAGCCAAGTAACAGGTTACTTTCCCGGGGAGCTGTTTTTT.

V gene TRBV7-9 combines with J gene TRBJ1-1; 7 bases match TRBD1. CDR3 length: 13 residues. V was pared by 5 bases and J by 7 bases, with 7 bases of the junction left unmatched. The germline gives CDR1 SEHNR, CDR2 FQNEAQ (reference sequence). CDR3 in DNA: TGTGCCAGCAGCCAGATCGACAGGGTTGAAGCTTTCTTT. As protein: CASSQIDRVEAFF. Based on the CDR3 plus reference TRBV7-9 and TRBJ1-1, the full variable domain is DTGVSQNPRHKITKRGQNVTFRCDPISEHNRLYWYRQTLGQGPEFLTYFQNEAQLEKSRLLSDRFSAERPKGSFSTLEIQRTEQGDSAMYLCASSQIDRVEAFFGQGTRLTVV.

This chain links TRBV19 with TRBJ1-5; D not certain. Germline V CDR1 and CDR2: LNHDA, SQIVND (reference sequence). The length of the CDR3 is 16 residues. Trimming took off 3 bases at V and 2 bases at J, with 14 bases between the two ends. CDR3 region: CASSIAGSLGNQPQHF. CDR3 nucleotides: TGTGCCAGTAGTATCGCGGGAAGCCTGGGCAATCAGCCCCAGCATTTT.

This chain links TRBV5-8 with TRBJ1-5, with 9 bases lining up with TRBD1. J was trimmed by 4 bases and V by 4 bases; bases with no gene match: 6. This CDR3 has 15 amino acids. The germline V gene encodes CDR1 SGHTS and CDR2 YDEGEE. CDR3 amino acids: CASSGTGTGNQPQHF. The CDR3 nucleotides are TGTGCCAGCAGCGGGACCGGGACAGGGAATCAGCCCCAGCATTTT.

Turning to this clone: The same CDR3 can be traced to other DNA sequences in this sample. The rearrangement joins TRBV9 to TRBJ2-3; 12 nucleotides match TRBD2. CDR1 and CDR2 (germline): SGDLS, YYNGEE. CDR3 length: 15 residues. Trimming removed 2 bases from V and 3 bases from J; junction bases left unmatched: 1. The CDR3 loop is CASSVTSGRTDTQYF. The CDR3 DNA reads as TGTGCCAGCAGCGTCACTAGCGGGAGGACAGATACGCAGTATTTT.

This chain joins TRBV18 and TRBJ1-4; weak D call: TRBD1 (6 bases). Germline CDR1 and CDR2: KGHSH and LQKENI. This CDR3 spans 14 amino acids. Trimming removed 6 bases from V and 5 bases from J, with 13 bases in between. In nucleotides, the CDR3 is TGTGCCAGCTCTCAAGAGGGGGGGAATGAAAAACTGTTTTTT. Encoded protein: CASSQEGGNEKLFF.

The chain carries TRBV7-9 and TRBJ1-2; D uncertain. The CDR3 has 13 amino acids. Germline assignment: CDR1 SEHNR and CDR2 FQNEAQ (reference sequence). V shed 3 bases and J shed 6 bases, with 11 bases lying between them. The CDR3 sequence: CASSFADPNGYTF. The CDR3 DNA is TGTGCCAGCAGCTTCGCGGACCCTAATGGCTACACCTTC.

The chain carries TRBV2 and TRBJ2-2; 9 bases are shared with TRBD1. V shed 6 bases, J shed 4 bases, and the junction held 6 bases outside the gene matches. Germline assignment: CDR1 SNHLY and CDR2 FYNNEI. The CDR3 totals 15 residues. The CDR3 coding sequence is TGTGCCAGCAGGGAACAGGGGGCCGGCACCGGGGAGCTGTTTTTT. Translation: CASREQGAGTGELFF.